This T cell receptor beta chain derives from a study of monozygotic twins with inflammatory bowel disease. Study results and caveats: Patients received differing immunosuppressive treatments, which may have added variability to their repertoires.

A remark on this clonotype: What it binds is unknown.

For each CDR3 protein, TCRdb gives one entry from its re-call of the 5' RACE reads, without DNA. The sample table sets out nearly 450,000 distinct CDR3 sequences. This CDR3 is built from 13 residues. The germline gives CDR1 SNHLY, CDR2 FYNNEI. This clonotype was sampled from a human donor with ulcerative colitis or Crohn's disease, or a healthy co-twin of an affected twin (not recorded which). The specimen sequenced was blood. V and J are TRBV2 and TRBJ1-3; lacking DNA, the TRBD1 call made by TCRdb goes unchecked. The CDR3 loop is CASREGEGNTIYF.